Listed below are T cell receptor beta chains from one sample, sequenced in a study of vaccination effects on CD4 cells after COVID-19. These TCRs' antigens remain unknown. Generated by immunoSEQ multiplex PCR, the TCRdb table keeps only in-frame clones and is missing some. In the table there are more than 35,000 clones, 82% of which are singletons. The material was CD4+ T cells from PBMCs cultured without peptide, obtained before COVID-19 vaccination. These receptors were obtained from a human donor who received a COVID-19 vaccine. Each CDR3 is given with its conserved first and last residue. A D gene is named only where the DNA matches it firmly. Not every row has a clone size; where given, it reads once, few, many or a size class.

>NA|NA|TRBV12-3/TRBV12-4|TRBJ1-2
CASSLSLGRYTF
TGTGCCAGCAGTTTAAGTCTGGGGCGCTACACCTTC
>NA|TRBD1|TRBV5-4|TRBJ2-6
CASSRQGAGANVLTF
TGTGCCAGCAGCCGTCAGGGGGCCGGGGCCAACGTCCTGACTTTC
>NA|NA|TRBV11-2|TRBJ1-1
CASSLFPRGGTEAFF
TGTGCCAGCAGCTTATTTCCGCGGGGGGGCACTGAAGCTTTCTTT
>NA|TRBD2|TRBV5-1|TRBJ2-2
CASSRTSGGVTGELFF
TGCGCCAGCAGCAGGACTAGCGGGGGGGTCACCGGGGAGCTGTTTTTT
>few|TRBD1|TRBV5-8|TRBJ1-1
CASPGGTEAFF
TGTGCCAGCCCAGGGGGCACTGAAGCTTTCTTT
>NA|NA|TRBV9|TRBJ1-2
CASSEGPAANYGYTF
TGTGCCAGCAGCGAGGGCCCAGCAGCTAACTATGGCTACACCTTC
>NA|NA|TRBV2|TRBJ2-5
CASSEMSPRGTQYF
TGTGCCAGCAGTGAAATGTCTCCCCGGGGAACCCAGTACTTC
>NA|TRBD2|TRBV6-4|TRBJ2-1
CASSRLAGGYSEQFF
TGTGCCAGCAGTCGACTAGCGGGGGGGTATAGTGAGCAGTTCTTC
>few|NA|TRBV7-2|TRBJ2-5
CASSPQETQYF
TGTGCCAGCAGCCCCCAAGAGACCCAGTACTTC
>NA|NA|TRBV18|TRBJ1-2
CASSPTANYGYTF
TGTGCCAGCTCACCGACAGCTAACTATGGCTACACCTTC
>NA|TRBD1|TRBV6-1|TRBJ2-5
CASSVLLAGGKETQYF
TGTGCCAGCAGTGTGCTCTTGGCAGGGGGCAAGGAGACCCAGTACTTC
>NA|NA|TRBV19|TRBJ2-1
CASSRQYNEQFF
TGTGCCAGTAGTAGACAGTACAATGAGCAGTTCTTC
>NA|NA|TRBV9|TRBJ2-3
CASSVGSGLFTDTQYF
TGTGCCAGCAGCGTAGGTTCGGGCCTTTTCACAGATACGCAGTATTTT
>NA|NA|TRBV7-2|TRBJ1-3
CASSLNGQHRDTIYF
TGTGCCAGCAGCTTGAATGGGCAGCATCGAGACACCATATATTTT
>NA|NA|TRBV18|TRBJ1-1
CASSLRTAPGTEAFF
TGTGCCAGCTCACTCCGGACAGCGCCGGGGACTGAAGCTTTCTTT
>once|TRBD1|TRBV29-1|TRBJ1-2
CSVVGQGGFGYTF
TGCAGCGTTGTGGGACAGGGGGGATTTGGCTACACCTTC
>NA|TRBD1|TRBV5-1|TRBJ1-6
CASSLDNRGLDNSPLHF
TGCGCCAGCAGCTTGGATAACAGGGGCCTTGATAATTCACCCCTCCACTTT
>NA|NA|TRBV9|TRBJ1-2
CASSPKDRAVYGYTF
TGTGCCAGCAGCCCGAAGGACCGCGCCGTTTATGGCTACACCTTC
>NA|NA|TRBV7-7|TRBJ1-5
CASSSGLGATQPQHF
TGTGCCAGCAGCTCCGGATTGGGGGCGACGCAGCCCCAGCATTTT
>NA|TRBD2|TRBV12-5|TRBJ2-3
CASGPRLAGGPRTDTQYF
TGTGCTAGTGGTCCCCGACTAGCGGGGGGGCCGCGCACAGATACGCAGTATTTT
>NA|NA|TRBV24-1|TRBJ2-3
CATRPSSAADTQYF
TGTGCCACCAGACCATCCAGCGCGGCAGATACGCAGTATTTT
>NA|NA|TRBV7-2|TRBJ1-2
CASSLRWATPLGYTF
TGTGCCAGCAGCCTCAGGTGGGCGACCCCCCTAGGCTACACCTTC
>NA|NA|TRBV6-5|TRBJ1-1
CASRTVNTEAFF
TGTGCCAGCAGGACCGTAAACACTGAAGCTTTCTTT
>NA|NA|TRBV19|TRBJ2-2
CASTLGVLNTGELFF
TGTGCCAGTACTCTCGGGGTTCTCAACACCGGGGAGCTGTTTTTT
>NA|NA|TRBV18|TRBJ2-5
CASSPPASDETQYF
TGTGCCAGCTCACCACCGGCCAGCGATGAGACCCAGTACTTC
>NA|NA|TRBV6-2/TRBV6-3|TRBJ1-1
CASSWSSTRGAFF
TGTGCCAGCAGTTGGAGCTCCACCAGAGGAGCTTTCTTT
>NA|NA|TRBV3-1/TRBV3-2|TRBJ2-5
CASSPHGRRDQETQYF
TGTGCCAGCAGCCCCCACGGAAGGCGGGATCAAGAGACCCAGTACTTC
>NA|TRBD1|TRBV4-1|TRBJ2-5
CASSYPTGGAETQYF
TGCGCCAGCAGCTATCCGACAGGGGGCGCGGAGACCCAGTACTTC
>NA|NA|TRBV5-6|TRBJ1-1
CASRGTGRGDTEAFF
TGTGCCAGCAGGGGTACAGGGCGCGGAGACACTGAAGCTTTCTTT
>NA|NA|TRBV11-3|TRBJ2-5
CASSLGHRETQYF
TGTGCCAGCAGCTTAGGACATCGTGAGACCCAGTACTTC
>NA|NA|TRBV12-3/TRBV12-4|TRBJ2-5
CASGTESKTQYF
TGTGCCAGCGGTACCGAATCGAAGACCCAGTACTTC
>NA|NA|TRBV7-2|TRBJ2-4
CASSFRGENIQYF
TGTGCCAGCAGCTTCCGGGGAGAAAACATTCAGTACTTC
>NA|NA|TRBV28|TRBJ1-4
CASRGAGEEKLFF
TGTGCCAGCAGGGGGGCGGGTGAGGAAAAACTGTTTTTT
>NA|NA|TRBV12-3/TRBV12-4|TRBJ1-2
CASSSGEGYTF
TGTGCCAGCAGTTCAGGGGAGGGCTACACCTTC
>NA|NA|TRBV19|TRBJ1-1
CASSIIGPTNTEAFF
TGTGCCAGTAGTATTATCGGACCGACGAACACTGAAGCTTTCTTT
>NA|TRBD1|TRBV28|TRBJ1-5
CASSPAGTGPQPQHF
TGTGCCAGCAGCCCTGCCGGGACAGGGCCTCAGCCCCAGCATTTT
>NA|TRBD2|TRBV5-1|TRBJ2-2
CASSLSAGGQTGELFF
TGCGCCAGCAGCTTGTCAGCGGGGGGGCAGACCGGGGAGCTGTTTTTT
>NA|NA|TRBV24-1|TRBJ2-2
CATSDPGSTGELFF
TGTGCCACCAGTGATCCCGGGAGCACCGGGGAGCTGTTTTTT
>NA|NA|TRBV6-2/TRBV6-3|TRBJ1-5
CASSYLALSNQPQHF
TGTGCCAGCAGTTACTTGGCCCTTAGCAATCAGCCCCAGCATTTT
>NA|TRBD1|TRBV5-1|TRBJ2-3
CASSWGQVSDTQYF
TGCGCCAGCAGCTGGGGACAGGTCTCGGATACGCAGTATTTT
>NA|NA|TRBV19|TRBJ2-2
CASRPSQANTGELFF
TGTGCCAGTCGGCCCTCGCAGGCGAACACCGGGGAGCTGTTTTTT
>NA|TRBD2|TRBV3-1/TRBV3-2|TRBJ2-5
CASSQDSSGQTQYF
TGTGCCAGCAGCCAAGATTCTAGCGGGCAAACCCAGTACTTC
>once|NA|TRBV6-5|TRBJ2-3
CASTSPGGTDTQYF
TGTGCCAGCACCTCACCGGGGGGCACAGATACGCAGTATTTT
>NA|NA|TRBV30|TRBJ1-5
CAWTGGTNQPQHF
TGTGCCTGGACTGGGGGAACTAATCAGCCCCAGCATTTT
>NA|NA|TRBV27|TRBJ1-6
CASSSLRERPYNSPLHF
TGTGCCAGCAGTTCCCTCAGGGAACGGCCCTATAATTCACCCCTCCACTTT
>NA|NA|TRBV6-2/TRBV6-3|TRBJ1-2
CASSDHSGLVGGYTF
TGTGCCAGCAGTGACCACTCAGGGTTAGTCGGCGGCTACACCTTC
>NA|NA|TRBV10-3|TRBJ1-5
CAIKDGDQPQHF
TGTGCCATCAAAGACGGGGATCAGCCCCAGCATTTT
>NA|NA|TRBV29-1|TRBJ2-6
CSVEGDGTGANVLTF
TGCAGCGTTGAAGGAGACGGGACCGGGGCCAACGTCCTGACTTTC
>NA|NA|TRBV7-3|TRBJ1-2
CASSRGPLADGYTF
TGTGCCAGCAGCCGGGGACCGTTGGCGGATGGCTACACCTTC
>NA|TRBD1|TRBV6-5|TRBJ1-2
CASRGGQGDGYTF
TGTGCCAGCAGGGGGGGACAGGGGGATGGCTACACCTTC